Below are 3 T cell receptor beta chains sequenced from a single sample in a study of cytomegalovirus exposure and HLA in healthy donors. The primer mix had 60 Vbeta and 13 Jbeta primers. Assay: immunoSEQ multiplex PCR; the TCRdb copy retains only in-frame clones and omits some. This repertoire shows about 86,000 clones, around four fifths found once; its top ten account for roughly 6.1%. Sequenced sample: PBMCs. The receptors were gathered from a woman in her forties or fifties in good health and CMV-seropositive.

The chain is built from TRBV5-6 and TRBJ2-1, with TRBD2 matching 8 bases. Germline assignment: CDR1 SGHDT and CDR2 YYEEEE. There are 14 residues in the CDR3. The J segment lost 7 bases and the V segment lost 5 bases, leaving 8 bases of the junction unmatched. This CDR3 is CASRAGPGGNEQFF. The CDR3 coding sequence is TGTGCCAGCAGAGCCGGCCCGGGGGGGAATGAGCAGTTCTTC.

The chain uses TRBV5-4 and TRBJ2-1; 8 bases map to TRBD2. The germline gives CDR1 SGHNT, CDR2 YYREEE (reference sequence). V lost 0 bases to trimming and J lost 7 bases; unmatched junction nucleotides: 15. This CDR3 spans 18 amino acids. The CDR3 sequence is CASSLGGGIGRGWNEQFF. The CDR3 DNA is TGTGCCAGCAGCTTGGGCGGGGGGATAGGGAGGGGGTGGAATGAGCAGTTCTTC. The full variable domain, in which reference TRBV5-4 and TRBJ2-1 provide the parts outside the CDR3, is ETGVTQSPTHLIKTRGQQVTLRCSSQSGHNTVSWYQQALGQGPQFIFQYYREEENGRGNFPPRFSGLQFPNYSSELNVNALELDDSALYLCASSLGGGIGRGWNEQFFGPGTRLTVL.

This clone was seen a single time. The chain recombines TRBV5-6 with TRBJ2-7; D is perhaps TRBD1 (6 bases). CDR1 and CDR2 from the germline V gene are SGHDT and YYEEEE. This CDR3 contains 15 residues. V was trimmed by 4 bases and J by 2 bases, leaving 16 bases between them. The CDR3 region is CASSGAGTLTYEQYF. Here the CDR3 DNA reads TGTGCCAGCAGCGGCGCCGGGACACTCACCTACGAGCAGTACTTC.